The 24 T cell receptor beta chains below come from one sample, sequenced in a study of ipilimumab plus nivolumab after autologous stem cell transplantation. Using immunoSEQ multiplex PCR, the repertoire was profiled, and TCRdb retains in-frame clones only, with some absent. Of approximately 14,000 clones in the sample, roughly 79% were seen once. The specimen comprised PBMCs, sampled in a trial of ipilimumab plus nivolumab as post-transplant consolidation. These receptors came from a male donor with primary mediastinal lymphoma.

J is TRBJ2-7 and V is TRBV27, with D possibly being TRBD2 (6 bases). The CDR3 consists of 14 residues. The germline V and J ends were trimmed by 7 bases and 6 bases, with 19 bases remaining between them. The germline V gene encodes CDR1 MNHEY and CDR2 SMNVEV (reference sequence). The CDR3 reads CASIGPGTPREQYF. CDR3 nucleotides: TGTGCCAGCATCGGACCCGGGACTCCTCGCGAGCAGTACTTC.

This chain joins TRBV19 and TRBJ2-3; 10 bases line up with TRBD2. The CDR3 sequence is 16 residues long. V shed 6 bases and J 0 bases; nucleotides not matched to a gene: 6. CDR1 is LNHDA, CDR2 SQIVND, per germline (reference sequence). CDR3 sequence: CASRASGGSSTDTQYF. The DNA of the CDR3 is TGTGCCAGTAGGGCTAGCGGGGGTTCTAGCACAGATACGCAGTATTTT.

The V call is TRBV19, the J call TRBJ2-1; D unresolved. Germline V lookup: CDR1 LNHDA, CDR2 SQIVND (reference sequence). This CDR3 comprises 12 residues. The ends were cut back, 0 bases at V and 7 bases at J, with 4 bases in the middle. The CDR3 DNA is TGTGCCAGTAGTATAGACAGAAATGAGCAGTTCTTC. It specifies CASSIDRNEQFF.

This clone was seen a few times. The chain links TRBV7-2 to TRBJ2-7; D gene unclear. V dropped 4 bases and J dropped 2 bases, with 6 bases sitting between them. This CDR3 comprises 12 residues. Looked up from germline, CDR1 is SGHTA and CDR2 is FQGNSA. DNA of the CDR3: TGTGCCAGCAGCTCAAACGCCTACGAGCAGTACTTC. Amino acid sequence: CASSSNAYEQYF.

The CDR3 DNA reads TGCGCCAGCAGCTATCTTGGGCTTCAGGCCACTGAAGCTTTCTTT. Encoded protein: CASSYLGLQATEAFF. V is TRBV5-1 and J is TRBJ1-1; D gene uncertain. CDR3 size: 15 residues. Trimming took off 3 bases at V and 4 bases at J, with 16 bases between the two ends. Germline values: CDR1 SGHRS, CDR2 YFSETQ.

V gene TRBV5-1 combines with J gene TRBJ2-2; D is unclear. The CDR3 extends over 15 amino acids. The germline V gene has CDR1 SGHRS and CDR2 YFSETQ. V was shortened by 2 bases and J by 4 bases, with 12 bases between the two germline ends. CDR3 residues: CASSFLPPGTGELFF. DNA of the CDR3: TGCGCCAGCAGCTTCTTACCGCCCGGCACCGGGGAGCTGTTTTTT.

The genes are TRBV11-3 and TRBJ2-2; D is unresolved. This CDR3 is 13 amino acids long. Trimming pared 1 base from V and 5 bases from J, leaving 5 bases between. CDR1 is SGHNT and CDR2 is YENEEA in the germline V gene. Here the CDR3 reads CASSLAKTGELFF. The CDR3 region has the DNA TGTGCCAGCAGCTTAGCCAAGACCGGGGAGCTGTTTTTT.

The chain is built from TRBV9 and TRBJ1-1, with 7 nucleotides matching TRBD1. The CDR3 is 16 amino acids. Germline values: CDR1 SGDLS, CDR2 YYNGEE. J was trimmed by 3 bases and V by 6 bases; bases with no gene match: 14. The CDR3 reads CASNGGPTGPDTEAFF. The CDR3 DNA reads as TGTGCCAGCAACGGGGGCCCGACAGGGCCGGACACTGAAGCTTTCTTT.

This clone is a singleton in its sample. In DNA, the CDR3 is TGTGCCAGCAGTGAAGACAGACGAAGCACAGATACGCAGTATTTT. The encoded protein is CASSEDRRSTDTQYF. The chain links TRBV2 to TRBJ2-3; D gene ambiguous. This CDR3 comprises 15 residues. The germline gives CDR1 SNHLY, CDR2 FYNNEI. Trimming left V 1 base short and J 0 bases short, with 8 bases between.

The V and J genes are TRBV9 and TRBJ1-2; 7 bases fit TRBD1. Germline CDR1 SGDLS, CDR2 YYNGEE. With V trimmed by 3 bases and J by 3 bases, 14 bases remained unmatched. The CDR3 is 17 residues long. CDR3: CASSEGVYGRGDYGYTF. The CDR3 DNA sequence: TGTGCCAGCAGCGAGGGCGTTTACGGCAGGGGGGACTATGGCTACACCTTC. Variable domain in full (rest from reference TRBV9 and TRBJ1-2): DSGVTQTPKHLITATGQRVTLRCSPRSGDLSVYWYQQSLDQGLQFLIQYYNGEERAKGNILERFSAQQFPDLHSELNLSSLELGDSALYFCASSEGVYGRGDYGYTFGSGTRLTVV.

The chain has TRBV28 and TRBJ2-1, with D perhaps matching TRBD2 (5 bases). The CDR3 length is 13 residues. Germline V gene lookup returns CDR1 MDHEN and CDR2 SYDVKM. Trimming removed 8 bases at V and 5 bases at J, with 13 bases between. The chain's CDR3 is CASYRTDNNEQFF. The CDR3 coding sequence is TGTGCCAGCTATCGGACTGATAACAATGAGCAGTTCTTC.

This chain links TRBV2 with TRBJ1-4, with D unresolved. Trimming took 2 bases from V and 8 from J, leaving 3 bases between them. The CDR3 covers 11 residues. Germline V gene data show CDR1 as SNHLY and CDR2 as FYNNEI. This chain's CDR3 is CASSEREKLFF. CDR3 coding DNA: TGTGCCAGCAGTGAAAGGGAAAAACTGTTTTTT. The full variable domain, in which reference TRBV2 and TRBJ1-4 provide the parts outside the CDR3, is EPEVTQTPSHQVTQMGQEVILRCVPISNHLYFYWYRQILGQKVEFLVSFYNNEISEKSEIFDDQFSVERPDGSNFTLKIRSTKLEDSAMYFCASSEREKLFFGSGTQLSVL.

The chain recombines TRBV7-3 with TRBJ2-5; 8 positions match TRBD1. After removal of 5 bases from V and 1 base from J, the junction contained 9 bases not matched to a gene. Germline lookup yields CDR1 SGHTA and CDR2 FQGTGA. The CDR3 totals 16 residues. CDR3 amino acids: CASSPSGTGLQETQYF. The CDR3, as DNA: TGTGCCAGCAGCCCATCCGGGACAGGCCTCCAAGAGACCCAGTACTTC. Variable domain in full (rest from reference TRBV7-3 and TRBJ2-5): GAGVSQTPSNKVTEKGKYVELRCDPISGHTALYWYRQSLGQGPEFLIYFQGTGAADDSGLPNDRFFAVRPEGSVSTLKIQRTERGDSAVYLCASSPSGTGLQETQYFGPGTRLLVL.

The chain is built from TRBV6-5 and TRBJ2-1; no firm D call. Germline V gives CDR1 MNHEY, CDR2 SVGAGI. This CDR3 is 16 amino acids long. Trimming removed 2 bases from V and 0 bases from J, with 11 bases in between. The CDR3 protein is CASSYRPAYSYNEQFF. The CDR3, as DNA: TGTGCCAGCAGTTACCGACCGGCTTACTCCTACAATGAGCAGTTCTTC.

The chain is built from TRBV5-8 and TRBJ2-1; no clear D gene. Germline CDR1 reads SGHTS; CDR2 reads YDEGEE. The CDR3 contains 18 residues. V was clipped by 3 bases and J by 9 bases, with 28 bases between them. CDR3: CASSSKKSPGGFDPEQFF. Written as DNA, the CDR3 is TGTGCCAGCAGCTCTAAAAAAAGCCCAGGCGGATTTGATCCTGAGCAGTTCTTC.

The V and J genes are TRBV5-4 and TRBJ1-4; possible D gene TRBD1, 5 bases. V dropped 4 bases and J dropped 8 bases, with 12 bases sitting between them. Per the germline V gene, CDR1 is SGHNT and CDR2 is YYREEE (reference sequence). CDR3 length equals 13 residues. In DNA, the CDR3 is TGTGCCAGCAGCCCAGGGCCCGCCGAAAAACTGTTTTTT. This translates into CASSPGPAEKLFF.

V is TRBV15 and J is TRBJ2-7; TRBD2 agrees at 7 bases. With 3 bases clipped from V and 0 bases from J, the junction kept 11 bases outside the gene matches. CDR3 length equals 17 residues. In germline, CDR1 is LNHNV, CDR2 YYDKDF (reference sequence). The CDR3 sequence: CATSRDLTSPSSYEQYF. The CDR3 nucleotides read TGTGCCACCAGCAGGGACTTGACTAGCCCTAGCTCCTACGAGCAGTACTTC. Complete variable domain (other parts from reference TRBV15 and TRBJ2-7): DAMVIQNPRYQVTQFGKPVTLSCSQTLNHNVMYWYQQKSSQAPKLLFHYYDKDFNNEADTPDNFQSRRPNTSFCFLDIRSPGLGDTAMYLCATSRDLTSPSSYEQYFGPGTRLTVT.

The chain joins TRBV29-1 to TRBJ2-7, with TRBD2 matching 7 bases. The CDR3 sequence is 14 residues long. J was trimmed by 6 bases and V by 3 bases; bases with no gene match: 11. Germline V CDR1 and CDR2: SQVTM, ANQGSEA. The CDR3 spells CSVDPSGAALEQYF. The CDR3 region has the DNA TGCAGCGTTGACCCTAGCGGAGCCGCACTCGAGCAGTACTTC.

The chain has TRBV9 and TRBJ2-1; 11 bases align to TRBD2. Germline V gene sequence: CDR1 SGDLS, CDR2 YYNGEE. With V trimmed by 6 bases and J by 8 bases, 10 bases remained unmatched. The CDR3 runs 15 residues. CDR3 sequence: CASNPTSGSLYEQFF. CDR3 DNA sequence: TGTGCCAGCAACCCTACTAGCGGGAGTCTCTATGAGCAGTTCTTC.

The V gene is TRBV11-2, the J gene TRBJ2-1; D is uncertain. The CDR3 length is 11 residues. From germline, CDR1 is SGHAT and CDR2 FQNNGV. V gave up 7 bases and J gave up 7 bases, with 8 bases separating them. The CDR3 is CASTRANEQFF. CDR3 coding DNA: TGTGCCAGCACCAGAGCTAATGAGCAGTTCTTC.

This clone came up once. This chain uses TRBV11-2 with TRBJ2-1, with 8 positions matching TRBD2. V shed 0 bases and J 8 bases; nucleotides not matched to a gene: 9. Germline lookup yields CDR1 SGHAT and CDR2 FQNNGV. The CDR3 length is 16 residues. Here the CDR3 reads CASSLDGAGGGYEQFF. For the CDR3, the DNA is TGTGCCAGCAGCTTAGATGGGGCGGGAGGTGGGTATGAGCAGTTCTTC.

The chain recombines TRBV30 with TRBJ2-1, with D tentatively TRBD1 or TRBD2 (5 bases each). The V gene lost 2 bases and the J gene lost 10 bases, with 12 bases spanning the gap. CDR1 and CDR2 (germline): GTSNPN, SVGIG (reference sequence). The CDR3 sequence is 12 residues long. Here the CDR3 reads CAWSRARDEQFF. Written as DNA, the CDR3 is TGTGCCTGGAGTCGGGCCCGGGACGAGCAGTTCTTC. Full variable domain (outside the CDR3, taken from reference TRBV30 and TRBJ2-1): SQTIHQWPATLVQPVGSPLSLECTVEGTSNPNLYWYRQAAGRGLQLLFYSVGIGQISSEVPQNLSASRPQDRQFILSSKKLLLSDSGFYLCAWSRARDEQFFGPGTRLTVL.

The rearrangement links TRBV2 to TRBJ1-1, with D unresolved. Trimming removed 3 bases from V and 0 bases from J, with 5 bases in between. The CDR3 runs 13 residues. Per the germline V gene, CDR1 is SNHLY and CDR2 is FYNNEI. The CDR3 DNA follows: TGTGCCAGCAGTGACAGGCTGAACACTGAAGCTTTCTTT. Translating gives CASSDRLNTEAFF.

The gene calls are TRBV28 and TRBJ2-2, with 12 bases identical to TRBD2. The CDR3 extends over 15 amino acids. With 3 bases clipped from V and 7 bases from J, the junction kept 3 bases outside the gene matches. Germline CDR1 and CDR2: MDHEN and SYDVKM. CDR3 nucleotides: TGTGCCAGCAGTTTCCTAGCGGGAGGGGACGGGGAGCTGTTTTTT. Amino acids: CASSFLAGGDGELFF.